This T cell receptor (beta chain) was observed in a study of blood T cell repertoires in COVID-19. Study-wide background: Samples representing acute and convalescent COVID-19 were sourced from the United States, Italy and Spain. The cDNA or gDNA used as material had been derived from T cells, B-cell-depleted T cells, or PBMCs.

As originally analysed: Reference gene primer amplification gave estimated nucleated cell counts. Sequenced by immunoSEQ multiplex PCR; TCRdb stores in-frame clones only, minus some. V, J and clone size are those of that table, while D and trimming were read from the DNA. The sample records around 200,000 clones, 75% to 90% being singletons. The germline V gene has CDR1 MDHEN and CDR2 SYDVKM. The CDR3 consists of 14 residues. V shed 5 bases, J shed 8 bases, and the junction held 9 bases outside the gene matches. This clone was found a few times. The sequencing sample was made of peripheral blood. The chain couples TRBV28 to TRBJ2-1; 7 nucleotides align to TRBD2. This TCR derives from a man in his 60s with acute or convalescent COVID-19. CDR3 in amino acids: CASSPPPSGDEQFF. CDR3 DNA sequence: TGTGCCAGCAGTCCCCCCCCCAGCGGGGATGAGCAGTTCTTC.